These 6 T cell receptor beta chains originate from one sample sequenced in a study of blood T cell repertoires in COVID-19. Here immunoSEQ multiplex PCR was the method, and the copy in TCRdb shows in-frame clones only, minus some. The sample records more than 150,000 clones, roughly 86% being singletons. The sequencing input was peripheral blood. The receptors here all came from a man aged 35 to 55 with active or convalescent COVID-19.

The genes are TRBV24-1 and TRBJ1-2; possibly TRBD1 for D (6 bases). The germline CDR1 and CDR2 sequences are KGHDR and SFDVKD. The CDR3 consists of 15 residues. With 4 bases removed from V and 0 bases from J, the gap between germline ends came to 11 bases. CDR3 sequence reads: CATSEAGVANYGYTF. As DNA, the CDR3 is TGTGCCACCAGTGAGGCAGGGGTTGCTAACTATGGCTACACCTTC.

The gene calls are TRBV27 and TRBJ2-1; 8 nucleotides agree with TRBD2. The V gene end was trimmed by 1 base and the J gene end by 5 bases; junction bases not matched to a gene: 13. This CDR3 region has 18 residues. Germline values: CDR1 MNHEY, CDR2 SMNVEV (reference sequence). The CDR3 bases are TGTGCCAGCAGTTTATGGCCGACTGGCGGGGGGCCAGACAATGAGCAGTTCTTC. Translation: CASSLWPTGGGPDNEQFF.

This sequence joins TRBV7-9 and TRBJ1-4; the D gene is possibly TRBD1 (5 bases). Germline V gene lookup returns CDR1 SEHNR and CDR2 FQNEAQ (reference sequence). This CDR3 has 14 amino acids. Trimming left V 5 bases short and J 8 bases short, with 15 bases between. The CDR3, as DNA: TGTGCCAGCAGCGTGGAAGTAACAGGAGAAAAACTGTTTTTT. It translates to CASSVEVTGEKLFF.

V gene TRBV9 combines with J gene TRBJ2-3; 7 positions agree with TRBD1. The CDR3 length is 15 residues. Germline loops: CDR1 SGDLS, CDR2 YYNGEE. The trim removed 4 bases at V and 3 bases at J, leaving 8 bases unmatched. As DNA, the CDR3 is TGTGCCAGCAGCCGACAGGGTAGAGGGACAGATACGCAGTATTTT. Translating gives CASSRQGRGTDTQYF.

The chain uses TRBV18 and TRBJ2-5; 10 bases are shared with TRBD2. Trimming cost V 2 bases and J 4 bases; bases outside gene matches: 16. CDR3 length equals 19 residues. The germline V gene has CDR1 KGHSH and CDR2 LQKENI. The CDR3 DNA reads TGTGCCAGCTCACCAGGGAGACGGCTAGCGGGGGCGAGCATAGAGACCCAGTACTTC. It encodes CASSPGRRLAGASIETQYF.

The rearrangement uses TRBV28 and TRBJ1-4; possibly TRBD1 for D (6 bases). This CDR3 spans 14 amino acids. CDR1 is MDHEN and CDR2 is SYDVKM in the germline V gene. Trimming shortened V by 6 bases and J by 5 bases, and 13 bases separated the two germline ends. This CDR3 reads CASRGALRNEKLFF. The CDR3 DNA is TGTGCCAGCAGGGGGGCCCTACGGAATGAAAAACTGTTTTTT.